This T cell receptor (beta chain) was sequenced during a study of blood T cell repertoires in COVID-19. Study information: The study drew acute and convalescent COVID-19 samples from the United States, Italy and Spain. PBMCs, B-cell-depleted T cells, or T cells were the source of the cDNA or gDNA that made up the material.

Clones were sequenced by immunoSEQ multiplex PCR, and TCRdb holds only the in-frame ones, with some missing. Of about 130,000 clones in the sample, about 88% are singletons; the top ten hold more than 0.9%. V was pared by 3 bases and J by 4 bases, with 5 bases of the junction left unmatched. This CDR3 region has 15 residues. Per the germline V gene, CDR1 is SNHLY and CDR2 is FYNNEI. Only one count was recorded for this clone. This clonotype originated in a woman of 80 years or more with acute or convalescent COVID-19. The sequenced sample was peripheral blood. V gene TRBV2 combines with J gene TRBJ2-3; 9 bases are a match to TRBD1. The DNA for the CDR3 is TGTGCCAGCAGTGAGCTGGGACAGGGCGCAGATACGCAGTATTTT. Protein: CASSELGQGADTQYF.